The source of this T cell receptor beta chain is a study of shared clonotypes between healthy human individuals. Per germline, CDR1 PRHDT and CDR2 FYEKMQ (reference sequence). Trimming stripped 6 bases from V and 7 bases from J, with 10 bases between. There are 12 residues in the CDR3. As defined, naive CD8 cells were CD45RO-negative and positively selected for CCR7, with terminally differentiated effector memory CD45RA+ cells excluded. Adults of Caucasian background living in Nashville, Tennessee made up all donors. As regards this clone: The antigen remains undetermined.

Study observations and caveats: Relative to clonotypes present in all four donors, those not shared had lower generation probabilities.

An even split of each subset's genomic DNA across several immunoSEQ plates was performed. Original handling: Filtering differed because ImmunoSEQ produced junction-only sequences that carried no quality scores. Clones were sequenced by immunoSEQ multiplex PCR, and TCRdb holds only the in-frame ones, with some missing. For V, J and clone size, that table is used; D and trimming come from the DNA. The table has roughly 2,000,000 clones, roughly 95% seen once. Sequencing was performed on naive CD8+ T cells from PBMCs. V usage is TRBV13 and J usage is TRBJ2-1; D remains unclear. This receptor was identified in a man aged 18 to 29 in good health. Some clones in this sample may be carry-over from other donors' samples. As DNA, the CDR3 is TGTGCCAGCAGGCCACTGGAGAATGAGCAGTTCTTC. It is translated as CASRPLENEQFF.